Each of the 27 T cell receptor beta chains below was sequenced from the same sample in a study of shared clonotypes between healthy human individuals. Sequenced by immunoSEQ multiplex PCR; TCRdb stores in-frame clones only, minus some. The table shows about 770,000 clones, with 72% occurring only once. The sample comprised memory CD4+ T cells sorted from blood. The sample's subset: CD45RA-negative fraction. These receptors were taken from a woman in her 30s in good health.

This clone was counted only a few times. The V and J genes are TRBV14 and TRBJ2-4; the match to TRBD1 covers 7 bases. CDR3 size: 14 residues. V shed 3 bases, J shed 7 bases, and the junction held 6 bases outside the gene matches. Germline V CDR1 and CDR2: SGHDN, FVKESK. For the CDR3, the DNA is TGTGCCAGCAGCCACGACAGGGACCGTAACATTCAGTACTTC. As protein: CASSHDRDRNIQYF.

This sequence joins TRBV28 and TRBJ2-7, with 12 bases fitting TRBD2. Germline V lookup: CDR1 MDHEN, CDR2 SYDVKM. The CDR3 sequence is 15 residues long. With 6 bases clipped from V and 4 bases from J, the junction kept 7 bases outside the gene matches. CDR3 nucleotides: TGTGCCAGCAGGATGGGACTAGCGGGTTTGTACGAGCAGTACTTC. Translation: CASRMGLAGLYEQYF.

V gene TRBV25-1 combines with J gene TRBJ2-5; TRBD1 matches at 8 bases. CDR1 is MGHDK, CDR2 SYGVNS, per germline. This CDR3 has 15 amino acids. Losses at the gene ends were 7 bases for V and 4 bases for J; bases not matched to a gene: 11. The CDR3 DNA is TGTGCCAGCACCGGAGGCGGACAGGGCACAGAGACCCAGTACTTC. Protein: CASTGGGQGTETQYF. The entire variable domain, with the rest obtained from reference TRBV25-1 and TRBJ2-5, is as follows: EADIYQTPRYLVIGTGKKITLECSQTMGHDKMYWYQQDPGMELHLIHYSYGVNSTEKGDLSSESTVSRIRTEHFPLTLESARPSHTSQYLCASTGGGQGTETQYFGPGTRLLVL.

This chain joins TRBV5-1 and TRBJ2-2; D gene uncertain. Per the germline V gene, CDR1 is SGHRS and CDR2 is YFSETQ. The CDR3 consists of 12 residues. V gave up 4 bases and J gave up 6 bases, with 7 bases separating them. The CDR3, as DNA: TGCGCCAGCAGCGTTCCGTCCGGGGAGCTGTTTTTT. Residues: CASSVPSGELFF.

In this sample, this clone turned up a few times. V usage is TRBV6-5 and J usage is TRBJ1-1; unclear D gene. CDR1 MNHEY and CDR2 SVGAGI come from the germline V gene. CDR3 length: 13 amino acids. The V end was cut by 1 base, the J end by 1 base, with 4 bases between. CDR3 loop: CASSYWENTEAFF. The CDR3 nucleotides are TGTGCCAGCAGTTACTGGGAGAACACTGAAGCTTTCTTT.

The chain joins TRBV10-3 to TRBJ2-7; perhaps TRBD1 as D (7 bases). Germline V lookup: CDR1 ENHRY, CDR2 SYGVKD. Trimming pared 6 bases from V and 5 bases from J, leaving 17 bases between. The CDR3 runs to 14 residues. The CDR3 protein is CAISPRGQRDEQYF. In DNA form, the CDR3 reads TGTGCCATCAGCCCGCGGGGACAGCGGGACGAGCAGTACTTC.

The chain uses TRBV11-2 and TRBJ2-7, with D unclear. The CDR3 sequence is 15 residues long. CDR1 is SGHAT and CDR2 is FQNNGV in the germline V gene. V lost 1 base and J 2 bases, leaving 12 bases between the germline ends. DNA for the CDR3: TGTGCCAGCAGCTTAGGGTTAGTCGAAACCTACGAGCAGTACTTC. Its protein product is CASSLGLVETYEQYF.

This chain connects TRBV2 to TRBJ2-2; 9 bases are shared with TRBD2. V lost 7 bases to trimming and J lost 8 bases; unmatched junction nucleotides: 8. Germline V gives CDR1 SNHLY, CDR2 FYNNEI. This CDR3 is 14 amino acids long. The chain's CDR3 is CASKKGLAEGELFF. DNA of the CDR3: TGTGCCAGCAAAAAGGGACTAGCTGAAGGGGAGCTGTTTTTT.

The chain links TRBV25-1 to TRBJ1-1; D unclear. Germline CDR1 and CDR2: MGHDK and SYGVNS. Trimming took off 6 bases at V and 3 bases at J, with 17 bases between the two ends. This CDR3 contains 15 residues. The CDR3 bases are TGTGCCAGCAGCGTCACGGGCCGAGGAGACACTGAAGCTTTCTTT. This codes for CASSVTGRGDTEAFF.

The chain has TRBV5-1 and TRBJ2-7; a weak D match, TRBD1 (6 bases). This CDR3 is built from 14 residues. The germline V and J ends were trimmed by 4 bases and 2 bases, with 13 bases remaining between them. Germline CDR1 reads SGHRS; CDR2 reads YFSETQ. The DNA for the CDR3 is TGCGCCAGCAGCCAGTTAGGGGGTACCTACGAGCAGTACTTC. Protein product: CASSQLGGTYEQYF. Drawing the rest from reference TRBV5-1 and TRBJ2-7, the complete variable domain is KAGVTQTPRYLIKTRGQQVTLSCSPISGHRSVSWYQQTPGQGLQFLFEYFSETQRNKGNFPGRFSGRQFSNSRSEMNVSTLELGDSALYLCASSQLGGTYEQYFGPGTRLTVT.

This sequence joins TRBV2 and TRBJ2-7, with 7 bases that match TRBD1. The CDR3 has 13 residues. The germline CDR1 and CDR2 sequences are SNHLY and FYNNEI. V lost 6 bases and J lost 5; bases outside the gene matches: 7. The CDR3 DNA sequence: TGTGCCAGCAGAAAGACAGGGTTCAACGAGCAGTACTTC. Translated: CASRKTGFNEQYF. Combining the CDR3 with reference TRBV2 and TRBJ2-7 gives the whole variable domain EPEVTQTPSHQVTQMGQEVILRCVPISNHLYFYWYRQILGQKVEFLVSFYNNEISEKSEIFDDQFSVERPDGSNFTLKIRSTKLEDSAMYFCASRKTGFNEQYFGPGTRLTVT.

The rearrangement uses TRBV18 and TRBJ2-5, with D possibly TRBD2 on 6 matching bases. Germline V gene data show CDR1 as KGHSH and CDR2 as LQKENI. The CDR3 has 13 residues. Trimming stripped 3 bases from V and 5 bases from J, with 10 bases between. CDR3 region: CASSPTSVETQYF. The CDR3, as DNA: TGTGCCAGCTCACCGACTAGTGTTGAGACCCAGTACTTC.

V is TRBV28 and J is TRBJ1-5; the D is unclear. CDR3 length equals 15 residues. Trimming shortened V by 8 bases and J by 1 base, and 15 bases separated the two germline ends. CDR1 is MDHEN, CDR2 SYDVKM, per germline. The CDR3 here is CASSPLTQSNQPQHF. In nucleotides, the CDR3 is TGTGCCAGCTCCCCCCTAACTCAAAGCAATCAGCCCCAGCATTTT.

The chain links TRBV25-1 to TRBJ2-1; D may be TRBD1 (5 bases). Trimming pared 9 bases from V and 0 bases from J, leaving 18 bases between. Germline assignment: CDR1 MGHDK and CDR2 SYGVNS. This CDR3 comprises 16 residues. The CDR3 loop is CASSTGTLSSYNEQFF. Written as DNA, the CDR3 is TGTGCCAGTTCCACAGGAACACTGAGCTCCTACAATGAGCAGTTCTTC.

The chain couples TRBV10-3 to TRBJ2-7; D is undetermined. The CDR3 length is 13 residues. Germline assignment: CDR1 ENHRY and CDR2 SYGVKD. Between the trimmed V and J ends, which lost 9 bases and 1 base, there was a span of 13 bases. The chain's CDR3 is CAIGTESSYEQYF. DNA for the CDR3: TGTGCCATTGGCACCGAATCGTCCTACGAGCAGTACTTC.

J is TRBJ2-7 and V is TRBV2, with 9 bases fitting TRBD2. CDR1 is SNHLY and CDR2 is FYNNEI in the germline V gene. The CDR3 runs 14 residues. Trimming at V came to 6 bases and at J to 4 bases, leaving 7 bases not matched to a gene. CDR3 nucleotides: TGTGCCAGCAGACCGGGACTAGCATCGTACGAGCAGTACTTC. Translated: CASRPGLASYEQYF.

This clone appeared once. This CDR3 reads CASSFGFWAQGDQPQHF. CDR3 nucleotide sequence: TGTGCCAGCAGCTTTGGTTTTTGGGCGCAGGGGGATCAGCCCCAGCATTTT. The chain recombines TRBV7-8 with TRBJ1-5; 7 bases align to TRBD1. The germline V gene has CDR1 SGHVS and CDR2 FQNEAQ. CDR3 length: 17 residues. The junction had 13 bases not matched to a gene; V was cut back by 3 bases and J by 5 bases. Full variable domain (rest looked up from reference TRBV7-8 and TRBJ1-5): GAGVSQSPRYKVAKRGQDVALRCDPISGHVSLFWYQQALGQGPEFLTYFQNEAQLDKSGLPSDRFFAERPEGSVSTLKIQRTQQEDSAVYLCASSFGFWAQGDQPQHFGDGTRLSIL.

This clone was seen a few times. The chain combines TRBV25-1 with TRBJ2-3, with D perhaps matching TRBD2 (5 bases). V lost 8 bases to trimming and J lost 0 bases, with 21 bases between them. CDR1 is MGHDK and CDR2 is SYGVNS in the germline V gene. This CDR3 has 17 amino acids. CDR3 region: CASYGLATSGSTDTQYF. CDR3 DNA: TGTGCCAGCTACGGTCTTGCGACGAGCGGTAGCACAGATACGCAGTATTTT. The full variable domain, completed using reference TRBV25-1 and TRBJ2-3, is EADIYQTPRYLVIGTGKKITLECSQTMGHDKMYWYQQDPGMELHLIHYSYGVNSTEKGDLSSESTVSRIRTEHFPLTLESARPSHTSQYLCASYGLATSGSTDTQYFGPGTRLTVL.

The chain has TRBV11-3 and TRBJ2-5; the match to TRBD2 covers 10 bases. V lost 2 bases to trimming and J lost 1 base; unmatched junction nucleotides: 7. The CDR3 contains 17 residues. Germline lookup yields CDR1 SGHNT and CDR2 YENEEA. CDR3 DNA: TGTGCCAGCAGCTTAACGTTAGCGGGAGGAGTCCAAGAGACCCAGTACTTC. It yields the protein CASSLTLAGGVQETQYF.

The J gene is TRBJ2-5, the V gene TRBV30, with D unclear. The V gene's germline CDR1 is GTSNPN and CDR2 SVGIG (reference sequence). The V end was cut by 1 base, the J end by 1 base, with 16 bases between. There are 16 residues in the CDR3. The CDR3, as DNA: TGTGCCTGGAGTGATTATTCTGGCCGCTTCCAAGAGACCCAGTACTTC. This codes for CAWSDYSGRFQETQYF. The full variable domain, its missing parts supplied by reference TRBV30 and TRBJ2-5, is SQTIHQWPATLVQPVGSPLSLECTVEGTSNPNLYWYRQAAGRGLQLLFYSVGIGQISSEVPQNLSASRPQDRQFILSSKKLLLSDSGFYLCAWSDYSGRFQETQYFGPGTRLLVL.

The chain recombines TRBV15 with TRBJ2-1; D ambiguous. Germline V gene sequence: CDR1 LNHNV, CDR2 YYDKDF (reference sequence). The CDR3 runs 16 residues. The V gene lost 4 bases and the J gene lost 1 base, with 14 bases spanning the gap. The CDR3 loop reads CATSTTSGGSYNEQFF. The CDR3 nucleotides read TGTGCCACCAGCACCACCTCTGGCGGATCCTACAATGAGCAGTTCTTC.

The chain combines TRBV2 with TRBJ2-1, with D uncertain. The V end was cut by 1 base, the J end by 2 bases, with 6 bases between. CDR3 length equals 14 residues. In germline, CDR1 is SNHLY, CDR2 FYNNEI. CDR3 in DNA: TGTGCCAGCAGTGAAGGGGCACCCTACAATGAGCAGTTCTTC. Translation gives CASSEGAPYNEQFF.

The sample holds a few counts of this clone. The chain links TRBV7-9 to TRBJ2-3, with 11 bases identical to TRBD2. V lost 1 base, J lost 4 bases, and 10 bases stayed unmatched. The germline CDR1 and CDR2 sequences are SEHNR and FQNEAQ (reference sequence). This CDR3 has 18 residues. The DNA for the CDR3 is TGTGCCAGCAGCTTAGGGAGGCTAGCGGGAGGTTCCCCAGATACGCAGTATTTT. Its protein is CASSLGRLAGGSPDTQYF.

V and J are TRBV5-1 and TRBJ2-7; D assignment may be TRBD1 or TRBD2 (7 bases each). Trimming shortened V by 4 bases and J by 2 bases, and 19 bases separated the two germline ends. CDR1 and CDR2 from the germline V gene are SGHRS and YFSETQ. The CDR3 covers 16 residues. CDR3 in amino acids: CASSPRQGGATYEQYF. Written as DNA, the CDR3 is TGCGCCAGCAGCCCTAGACAGGGAGGGGCCACCTACGAGCAGTACTTC.

This clone has just a few counts. The J gene is TRBJ2-2, the V gene TRBV18; perhaps TRBD2 as D (5 bases). CDR3 length: 16 amino acids. The germline CDR1 and CDR2 sequences are KGHSH and LQKENI. Trimming stripped 1 base from V and 4 bases from J, with 13 bases between. CDR3 nucleotides: TGTGCCAGCTCACCACAGCCAGCGGAGTTCACCGGGGAGCTGTTTTTT. Amino acid sequence: CASSPQPAEFTGELFF.

The rearrangement links TRBV27 to TRBJ2-1; D uncertain. V shed 8 bases and J shed 4 bases, with 6 bases lying between them. This CDR3 spans 11 amino acids. Germline V gene data show CDR1 as MNHEY and CDR2 as SMNVEV (reference sequence). CDR3 coding DNA: TGTGCCAGCGCAAGGTACAATGAGCAGTTCTTC. Protein sequence: CASARYNEQFF.

This sequence joins TRBV28 and TRBJ2-5; 9 nucleotides line up with TRBD1. The CDR3 runs 14 residues. The J segment lost 4 bases and the V segment lost 4 bases, leaving 4 bases of the junction unmatched. Germline assignment: CDR1 MDHEN and CDR2 SYDVKM. This chain's CDR3 is CASSSGQGLETQYF. As DNA, the CDR3 is TGTGCCAGCAGTTCGGGACAGGGTCTAGAGACCCAGTACTTC.